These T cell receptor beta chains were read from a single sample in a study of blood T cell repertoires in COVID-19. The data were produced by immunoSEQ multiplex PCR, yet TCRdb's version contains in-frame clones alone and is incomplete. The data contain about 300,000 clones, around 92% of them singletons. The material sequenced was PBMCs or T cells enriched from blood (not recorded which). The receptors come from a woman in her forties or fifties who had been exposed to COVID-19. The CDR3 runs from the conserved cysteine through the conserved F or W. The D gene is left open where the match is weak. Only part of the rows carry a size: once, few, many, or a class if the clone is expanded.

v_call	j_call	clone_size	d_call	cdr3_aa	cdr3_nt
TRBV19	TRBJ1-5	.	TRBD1	CATTGVSNQPQHF	TGTGCCACCACAGGGGTGAGCAATCAGCCCCAGCATTTT
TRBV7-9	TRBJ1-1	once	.	CASSSLNRVSEAFF	TGTGCCAGCAGCTCCCTCAACAGGGTCTCTGAAGCTTTCTTT
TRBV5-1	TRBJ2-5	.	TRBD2	CASSLALAGGHETQYF	TGCGCCAGCAGCTTGGCCCTTGCGGGGGGGCACGAGACCCAGTACTTC
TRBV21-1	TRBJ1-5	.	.	CASSNDRPNQPQHF	TGTGCCAGCAGCAATGACAGGCCCAATCAGCCCCAGCATTTT
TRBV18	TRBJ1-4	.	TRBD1	CASSPSRQGVSTNEKLFF	TGTGCCAGCTCACCATCTCGACAGGGGGTCTCAACTAATGAAAAACTGTTTTTT
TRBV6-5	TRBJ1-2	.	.	CASSYSGQGNYGYTF	TGTGCCAGCAGTTACTCGGGTCAGGGTAACTATGGCTACACCTTC
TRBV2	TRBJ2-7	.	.	CASSDRGTANLGRQYF	TGTGCCAGCAGTGATCGGGGGACAGCGAATCTCGGCAGGCAGTACTTC
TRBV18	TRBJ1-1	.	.	CASSPQSAGNTEAFF	TGTGCCAGCTCACCACAATCAGCAGGGAACACTGAAGCTTTCTTT
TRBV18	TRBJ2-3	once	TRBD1	CASSPKAGTGGTDTQYF	TGTGCCAGCTCACCCAAAGCCGGGACAGGGGGTACAGATACGCAGTATTTT
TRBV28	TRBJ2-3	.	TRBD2	CASSLETSGGTWMNTQYF	TGTGCCAGCAGTTTAGAAACTAGCGGGGGCACCTGGATGAATACGCAGTATTTT
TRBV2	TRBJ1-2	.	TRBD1	CATQSRDSHNYGYTF	TGTGCCACGCAAAGCCGGGACAGCCATAACTATGGCTACACCTTC
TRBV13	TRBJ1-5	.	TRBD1	CASSLGQGAQPQHF	TGTGCCAGCAGCTTGGGACAGGGGGCTCAGCCCCAGCATTTT
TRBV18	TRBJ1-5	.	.	CASSPEQDQPQHF	TGTGCCAGCTCACCGGAACAGGATCAGCCCCAGCATTTT
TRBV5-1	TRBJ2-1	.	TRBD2	CASSQSGGPSHEQFF	TGCGCCAGCAGCCAAAGCGGGGGGCCGTCCCATGAGCAGTTCTTC
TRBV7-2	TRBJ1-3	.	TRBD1	CASSLRTGAYSGNTIYF	TGTGCCAGCAGCTTACGGACAGGGGCGTACTCTGGAAACACCATATATTTT
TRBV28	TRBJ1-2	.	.	CASRSNPGANYGYTF	TGTGCCAGCAGATCTAACCCCGGGGCTAACTATGGCTACACCTTC
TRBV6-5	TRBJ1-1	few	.	CASSRGTEAFF	TGTGCCAGCAGTAGGGGTACTGAAGCTTTCTTT
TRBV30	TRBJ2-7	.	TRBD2	CAWSVGGSRVEQYF	TGTGCCTGGAGCGTGGGGGGGAGTAGGGTCGAGCAGTACTTC
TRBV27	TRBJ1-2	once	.	CASSSTGLYGYTF	TGTGCCAGCAGTTCCACCGGACTCTATGGCTACACCTTC
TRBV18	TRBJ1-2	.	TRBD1	CASSPKQGATGYTF	TGTGCCAGCTCACCTAAACAGGGGGCGACTGGCTACACCTTC
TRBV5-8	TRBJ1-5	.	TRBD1	CASSLEGASNQPQHF	TGTGCCAGCAGCTTGGAGGGGGCGTCGAATCAGCCCCAGCATTTT
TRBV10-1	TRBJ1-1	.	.	CASSESGLNTEAFF	TGCGCCAGCAGTGAGTCGGGACTCAACACTGAAGCTTTCTTT